This TCR beta chain was identified in a study of CD8 T cells in ankylosing spondylitis. Findings and limits, study-wide: Disease-linked clones reportedly concentrated significantly in matched ankylosing spondylitis synovial fluid. There were earlier reports of some motif variants in reactive arthritis synovial fluid and blood. Apparently characteristic of ankylosing spondylitis blood was a TCR beta motif (fewer than 10 highly homologous variants). Disease-linked clones were CD8+ and relatively rare in peripheral blood.

V lost 1 base, J lost 4 bases, and 11 bases lay in between. The CDR3 totals 14 residues. From germline, CDR1 is SGHRS and CDR2 YFSETQ. MiXCR, applied by TCRdb to the 5' RACE reads, yields one record per CDR3 protein. Counted here are 150,000 to 200,000 distinct CDR3 sequences, under 35% occurring once; the ten biggest clones make up about 6%. This clonotype was recorded only once. As yet, its antigen is unknown. Sequencing was carried out using synovial fluid, either unsorted or a sorted T cell fraction (not recorded which). The clonotype originates from a male donor with ankylosing spondylitis. The V and J genes are TRBV5-1 and TRBJ1-2, with a weak D call TRBD1 (5 bases). The CDR3 spells CASSLYTGSYGYTF. The CDR3 nucleotides read TGCGCCAGCAGCTTGTACACAGGTTCCTATGGCTACACCTTC.